These T cell receptor beta chains were read from a single sample in a study of cytomegalovirus exposure and HLA in healthy donors. The table came from immunoSEQ multiplex PCR; TCRdb's copy has only in-frame clones and leaves some out. The sample includes 150,000 or so clones, about four fifths of them seen just once. Sequenced material: PBMCs. Source of these receptors: a man younger than 35 in good health and CMV-seronegative. CDR3s include the opening cysteine and the closing phenylalanine or tryptophan. Each record gives: J gene, clone size, V gene, D gene, CDR3 DNA, CDR3 protein. The D gene is left open where the match is weak. Only part of the rows carry a size: once, few, many, or a class if the clone is expanded.

>TRBJ2-3|NA|TRBV2|NA
TGTGCCAGCAGTGTAGAGAGGGGCACAGATACGCAGTATTTT
CASSVERGTDTQYF
>TRBJ1-4|few|TRBV5-8|TRBD1
TGTGCCAGCAGCGGGGGACAGGGCACTTGGGAAAAACTGTTTTTT
CASSGGQGTWEKLFF
>TRBJ1-4|NA|TRBV6-5|NA
TGTGCCAGCAGGACGTCCGGGAATAATGAAAAACTGTTTTTT
CASRTSGNNEKLFF
>TRBJ1-4|NA|TRBV5-1|TRBD1
TGCGCCAGCAGCTCCGGGCCAGGGACAGTTCAGAATGAAAAACTGTTTTTT
CASSSGPGTVQNEKLFF
>TRBJ1-1|NA|TRBV6-5|NA
TGTGCCAGCAGTTACGGGAGGGGGGGGAGGAACACTGAAGCTTTCTTT
CASSYGRGGRNTEAFF
>TRBJ1-1|NA|TRBV5-1|NA
TGCGCCAGCAGCTTTTCAGGGTACACTGAAGCTTTCTTT
CASSFSGYTEAFF
>TRBJ1-2|NA|TRBV11-2|TRBD1
TGTGCCAGCAGCCGGATCGGGACAGGCTCTAACTATGGCTACACCTTC
CASSRIGTGSNYGYTF
>TRBJ2-5|NA|TRBV18|NA
TGTGCCAGCTCACCCACACAGGGTACGAAGACCCAGTACTTC
CASSPTQGTKTQYF
>TRBJ2-1|NA|TRBV4-3|NA
TGCGCCAGCAGCCAAGATCGTCAGAATGAGCAGTTCTTC
CASSQDRQNEQFF
>TRBJ2-3|NA|TRBV11-3|NA
TGTGCCAGCAGCTTAGGGGCGGGGCAGCAGTATTTT
CASSLGAGQQYF
>TRBJ2-1|NA|TRBV11-2|NA
TGTGCCAGCAGCTTAGAAACTCCCCACCCGTTCTTC
CASSLETPHPFF
>TRBJ2-7|NA|TRBV5-1|TRBD1
TGCGCCAGCAGCAGGACAGGGAGCTCCTACGAGCAGTACTTC
CASSRTGSSYEQYF
>TRBJ1-1|NA|TRBV11-3|NA
TGTGCCAGCAGCTCACCTAGGGAGGCTGAAGCTTTCTTT
CASSSPREAEAFF
>TRBJ2-7|NA|TRBV4-1|NA
TGCGCCAGCAGCGCCGGGGGAGGACCCTACGAGCAGTACTTC
CASSAGGGPYEQYF
>TRBJ1-5|NA|TRBV5-6|NA
TGTGCCAGCAGCTTACAGGGAACTGGGGGATATCAGCCCCAGCATTTT
CASSLQGTGGYQPQHF
>TRBJ2-6|NA|TRBV2|NA
TGTGCCAGCAGTGTGGCCGGGTCGCATGGGGCCAACGTCCTGACTTTC
CASSVAGSHGANVLTF
>TRBJ2-3|NA|TRBV5-4|NA
TGTGCCAGCAGCCCCGACAGACACACAGATACGCAGTATTTT
CASSPDRHTDTQYF
>TRBJ1-2|few|TRBV7-8|TRBD1
TGTGCCAGCAGCTTAGACAGGGGAGCTAACTATGGCTACACCTTC
CASSLDRGANYGYTF
>TRBJ1-2|once|TRBV29-1|TRBD1
TGCAGCGTCCACACCCCGGGACAGCGCAGGGGCTACACCTTC
CSVHTPGQRRGYTF
>TRBJ1-2|once|TRBV7-2|TRBD1
TGTGCCAGCAGCTATACCGGGACAGGGAATGGCTACACCTTC
CASSYTGTGNGYTF
>TRBJ1-2|NA|TRBV5-1|NA
TGCGCCAGCAGCGTGATGACAGAGAATGGCTACACCTTC
CASSVMTENGYTF
>TRBJ2-5|NA|TRBV5-1|TRBD1
TGCGCCAGCAGCTTTCAGGGGGCCTACCAAGAGACCCAGTACTTC
CASSFQGAYQETQYF